Below are 3 T cell receptor beta chains sequenced from a single sample in a study of blood T cell repertoires in COVID-19. Profiling relied on immunoSEQ multiplex PCR, and the TCRdb table lists in-frame clones only, not all of them. The sample lists fewer than 40,000 clones, approximately 88% occurring once. Sequencing was performed on peripheral blood. These receptors originate from a human donor in a cohort sampled during active COVID-19.

Regarding this clone: Other DNA sequences of this sample code for an identical CDR3. The V call is TRBV5-1, the J call TRBJ2-1, with a weak D call TRBD2 (6 bases). The CDR3 contains 15 residues. V lost 0 bases and J lost 0, with 7 bases in between. The germline gives CDR1 SGHRS, CDR2 YFSETQ. Written as DNA, the CDR3 is TGCGCCAGCAGCTTGGACGGGAGCTCCTACAATGAGCAGTTCTTC. It yields the protein CASSLDGSSYNEQFF. Complete variable domain (other parts from reference TRBV5-1 and TRBJ2-1): KAGVTQTPRYLIKTRGQQVTLSCSPISGHRSVSWYQQTPGQGLQFLFEYFSETQRNKGNFPGRFSGRQFSNSRSEMNVSTLELGDSALYLCASSLDGSSYNEQFFGPGTRLTVL.

This chain connects TRBV2 to TRBJ2-7; no firm D call. The CDR3 consists of 13 residues. With 2 bases removed from V and 5 bases from J, the gap between germline ends came to 10 bases. The germline V gene has CDR1 SNHLY and CDR2 FYNNEI. This chain's CDR3 is CASSEPASDEQYF. In DNA, the CDR3 is TGTGCCAGCAGTGAACCCGCTTCGGACGAGCAGTACTTC.

The chain combines TRBV2 with TRBJ1-2; D might be TRBD1 (5 bases). Trimming took 2 bases from V and 4 from J, leaving 11 bases between them. Germline CDR1 and CDR2: SNHLY and FYNNEI. CDR3 length: 14 residues. Here the CDR3 reads CASSEREGVYGYTF. CDR3 bases: TGTGCCAGCAGTGAAAGGGAAGGGGTCTATGGCTACACCTTC. The full variable domain, completed using reference TRBV2 and TRBJ1-2, is EPEVTQTPSHQVTQMGQEVILRCVPISNHLYFYWYRQILGQKVEFLVSFYNNEISEKSEIFDDQFSVERPDGSNFTLKIRSTKLEDSAMYFCASSEREGVYGYTFGSGTRLTVV.